This TCR beta chain was sequenced in a study of T cells in Graves' hyperthyroidism and ophthalmopathy. Study outcomes and limitations: Ophthalmopathy was predicted by the model a median of approximately six months ahead of onset.

Regions amplified from RNA transcripts were the TCR beta CDR3 regions. The TCR CDR3 was amplified in a first-round RT-PCR using the HTBI primer set. TCRdb ran MiXCR on the multiplex PCR reads and lists one entry per CDR3 protein. This table has approximately 400,000 distinct CDR3 sequences, approximately 19% appearing once. This clonotype was seen repeatedly, ten times or more. Antigen specificity is unknown. V lost 2 bases, J lost 0 bases, and 7 bases lay in between. CDR1 MNHEY and CDR2 SVGAGI come from the germline V gene. This CDR3 region has 14 residues. The rearrangement joins TRBV6-5 to TRBJ1-2, with D hard to call. This clonotype was sampled from a woman aged 18-29 years with Graves' hyperthyroidism. The source material was blood. In nucleotides, the CDR3 is TGTGCCAGCAGTTACGGGATAACTAACTATGGCTACACCTTC. It specifies CASSYGITNYGYTF.